Below are 18 T cell receptor beta chains sequenced from a single sample in a study of blood T cell repertoires in COVID-19. Data came from immunoSEQ multiplex PCR; TCRdb stores just in-frame clones and leaves some out. The table shows fewer than 350,000 clones, with about 89% occurring only once. The sequencing sample was made of PBMCs or T cells enriched from blood (not recorded which). These TCRs come from a woman aged 40 to 49 who had recovered from COVID-19.

This clone has just one count. This rearrangement joins TRBV5-1 to TRBJ1-6; 9 bases are a match to TRBD1. V gave up 3 bases and J gave up 8 bases; unmatched junction bases: 3. CDR3 length equals 14 residues. CDR1 SGHRS and CDR2 YFSETQ come from the germline V gene. DNA for the CDR3: TGCGCCAGCAGCTCGGGACAGGGCTATTCACCCCTCCACTTT. It encodes CASSSGQGYSPLHF.

V usage is TRBV3-1 (or the pseudogene TRBV3-2) and J usage is TRBJ1-2; D is unclear. Trimming left V 6 bases short and J 4 bases short, with 15 bases between. CDR1 and CDR2 from the germline V gene are LGHDT and YNNKEL (reference sequence). The CDR3 spans 14 residues. The CDR3 DNA sequence: TGTGCCAGCAGTCTAACGACATCTCCCTATGGCTACACCTTC. This gives the protein CASSLTTSPYGYTF.

This clone has only a few counts. V and J are TRBV30 and TRBJ2-1, with a tentative D call TRBD2 (6 bases). Trimming left V 2 bases short and J 0 bases short, with 14 bases between. The CDR3 contains 16 residues. Germline CDR1 reads GTSNPN; CDR2 reads SVGIG (reference sequence). The CDR3 here is CAWSTQGLNSYNEQFF. The CDR3 DNA reads TGTGCCTGGAGTACCCAGGGACTTAACTCCTACAATGAGCAGTTCTTC.

V is TRBV5-1 and J is TRBJ1-1, with D possibly matching TRBD1 (6 bases). Germline values: CDR1 SGHRS, CDR2 YFSETQ. Trimming stripped 4 bases from V and 1 base from J, with 14 bases between. There are 15 residues in the CDR3. The CDR3 loop is CASSDRPGQNTEAFF. DNA for the CDR3: TGCGCCAGCAGCGACAGACCGGGACAGAACACTGAAGCTTTCTTT. The full variable domain, completed using reference TRBV5-1 and TRBJ1-1, is KAGVTQTPRYLIKTRGQQVTLSCSPISGHRSVSWYQQTPGQGLQFLFEYFSETQRNKGNFPGRFSGRQFSNSRSEMNVSTLELGDSALYLCASSDRPGQNTEAFFGQGTRLTVV.

The chain links TRBV19 to TRBJ2-7; D is unclear. In germline, CDR1 is LNHDA, CDR2 SQIVND (reference sequence). The CDR3 length is 14 residues. Trimming took 1 base from V and 0 from J, leaving 7 bases between them. CDR3 bases: TGTGCCAGTAGTATAGGGCGGTTCTCCTACGAGCAGTACTTC. Encoded protein: CASSIGRFSYEQYF.

The gene calls are TRBV27 and TRBJ1-5; D is unresolved. V lost 1 base and J lost 0, with 7 bases in between. CDR3 length equals 15 residues. Per germline, CDR1 MNHEY and CDR2 SMNVEV (reference sequence). This CDR3 is CASSLYSYSNQPQHF. The DNA for the CDR3 is TGTGCCAGCAGTTTATATTCCTATAGCAATCAGCCCCAGCATTTT.

The chain uses TRBV5-1 and TRBJ2-3; TRBD2 matches at 13 bases. The CDR3 has 16 amino acids. After removal of 2 bases from V and 2 bases from J, the junction contained 2 bases not matched to a gene. Germline-derived CDR1 and CDR2 are SGHRS and YFSETQ. As DNA, the CDR3 is TGCGCCAGCAGCTTCGGACTAGCGGGGGTCACAGATACGCAGTATTTT. It translates to CASSFGLAGVTDTQYF. The complete variable domain, with remaining parts taken from reference TRBV5-1 and TRBJ2-3, reads KAGVTQTPRYLIKTRGQQVTLSCSPISGHRSVSWYQQTPGQGLQFLFEYFSETQRNKGNFPGRFSGRQFSNSRSEMNVSTLELGDSALYLCASSFGLAGVTDTQYFGPGTRLTVL.

CDR3 loop: CATSDPRDRGPPGANVLTF. The CDR3 nucleotides read TGTGCCACCAGTGACCCCCGGGACAGGGGACCCCCTGGGGCCAACGTCCTGACTTTC. The chain couples TRBV24-1 to TRBJ2-6, with 10 bases identical to TRBD1. V lost 4 bases to trimming and J lost 2 bases; unmatched junction nucleotides: 10. Germline CDR1 is KGHDR and CDR2 is SFDVKD. This CDR3 is 19 amino acids long.

This sequence joins TRBV5-5 and TRBJ1-1; TRBD1 aligns across 10 bases. The CDR3 length is 13 residues. CDR1 and CDR2 from the germline V gene are SGHKS and YYEKEE (reference sequence). V was clipped by 3 bases and J by 10 bases; unmatched bases: 6. The CDR3 sequence is CASSWGQGRGAFF. The CDR3 DNA is TGTGCCAGCAGCTGGGGACAGGGGAGGGGAGCTTTCTTT.

V is TRBV19 and J is TRBJ2-7, with D possibly being TRBD1 (5 bases). The CDR3 sequence is 13 residues long. Per the germline V gene, CDR1 is LNHDA and CDR2 is SQIVND (reference sequence). Trimming pared 4 bases from V and 3 bases from J, leaving 10 bases between. The CDR3 region is CASSNGALYEQYF. The CDR3, as DNA: TGTGCCAGTAGTAATGGGGCCCTCTACGAGCAGTACTTC.

The chain recombines TRBV28 with TRBJ1-2; 9 nucleotides line up with TRBD1. Trimming removed 6 bases from V and 4 bases from J; junction bases left unmatched: 18. This CDR3 has 18 amino acids. The V gene's germline CDR1 is MDHEN and CDR2 SYDVKM. CDR3 nucleotides: TGTGCCAGCAGCCCGCTGGTAGCGGACAGGGGCTTCTTCTATGGCTACACCTTC. The encoded protein is CASSPLVADRGFFYGYTF.

The chain combines TRBV21-1 with TRBJ2-4; the table's TRBD1 call for D was not verified on the DNA. TRBV21-1 is a pseudogene segment. The CDR3 runs to 17 residues. The CDR3 bases are TGTGCCAGCAGCCTTCGACAGGGGAGTGAGGCCAAAAACATTCAGTACTTC. Its protein product is CASSLRQGSEAKNIQYF.

A few counts support this clone. In the same sample, other DNA sequences code for this CDR3. The CDR3 region has the DNA TGTGCCAGCAGCCCACGGGACAGGGGCTATGGCTACACCTTC. Encoded protein: CASSPRDRGYGYTF. V gene TRBV3-1 (or the pseudogene TRBV3-2) combines with J gene TRBJ1-2, with 10 bases fitting TRBD1. The germline CDR1 and CDR2 sequences are LGHDT and YNNKEL (reference sequence). Trimming removed 4 bases from V and 4 bases from J; junction bases left unmatched: 3. The CDR3 covers 14 residues.

The CDR3 sequence is CASSIVAGGWNEQFF. DNA of the CDR3: TGTGCCAGCAGCATAGTAGCGGGAGGGTGGAATGAGCAGTTCTTC. The V gene is TRBV5-4, the J gene TRBJ2-1, with TRBD2 matching over 11 bases. The V segment lost 4 bases and the J segment 7 bases; nucleotides outside the gene matches: 7. CDR3 size: 15 residues. Germline V CDR1 and CDR2: SGHNT, YYREEE (reference sequence).

The J gene is TRBJ2-2, the V gene TRBV19; no clear D. The V gene's germline CDR1 is LNHDA and CDR2 SQIVND (reference sequence). Trimming cost V 3 bases and J 5 bases, with 13 bases left between them. The CDR3 is made up of 15 amino acids. The DNA of the CDR3 is TGTGCCAGTAGTATTACGAGCATCGGGACCGGGGAGCTGTTTTTT. It is translated as CASSITSIGTGELFF.

V and J are TRBV7-3 and TRBJ2-3; a weak D match, TRBD2 (6 bases). CDR1 is SGHTA, CDR2 FQGTGA, per germline. This CDR3 region has 13 residues. With 6 bases removed from V and 4 bases from J, the gap between germline ends came to 11 bases. The CDR3 here is CASSFGEADTQYF. CDR3 DNA sequence: TGTGCCAGCAGTTTCGGGGAGGCAGATACGCAGTATTTT.

The V and J genes are TRBV7-9 and TRBJ2-1, with 12 bases lining up with TRBD2. The CDR3 has 19 amino acids. Trimming cost V 5 bases and J 4 bases; bases outside gene matches: 15. CDR1 SEHNR and CDR2 FQNEAQ come from the germline V gene (reference sequence). The CDR3 DNA reads TGTGCCAGCAGCACAACCCCTAGCGGGGGGGCCTATTCTTACAATGAGCAGTTCTTC. This gives the protein CASSTTPSGGAYSYNEQFF. The whole variable domain, filled in from reference TRBV7-9 and TRBJ2-1, reads DTGVSQNPRHKITKRGQNVTFRCDPISEHNRLYWYRQTLGQGPEFLTYFQNEAQLEKSRLLSDRFSAERPKGSFSTLEIQRTEQGDSAMYLCASSTTPSGGAYSYNEQFFGPGTRLTVL.

The chain combines TRBV9 with TRBJ2-3, with 7 bases matching TRBD1. CDR1 SGDLS and CDR2 YYNGEE come from the germline V gene. The CDR3 length is 16 residues. V was pared by 4 bases and J by 2 bases, with 10 bases of the junction left unmatched. For the CDR3, the DNA is TGTGCCAGCAGCCCGACGGGACAGCTTGACACAGATACGCAGTATTTT. It encodes CASSPTGQLDTDTQYF.